This TCR beta chain stems from a study of blood T cell repertoires in COVID-19. For the study at large: Acute and convalescent COVID-19 specimens originated in the United States, Italy and Spain.

TCRdb's table, derived via immunoSEQ multiplex PCR, lists solely in-frame clones and lacks some. The sample lists fewer than 400,000 clones, roughly 89% seen once, with 1.7% in the top ten. Two negative PCRs, clearance, or symptom resolution were required of recovered Cohort 3 donors. Germline V CDR1 and CDR2: SGHAT, FQDESV (reference sequence). There are 12 residues in the CDR3. V gave up 5 bases and J gave up 7 bases; unmatched junction bases: 4. The TCR originated in a woman in her 30s who had recovered from COVID-19. This rearrangement joins TRBV11-1 to TRBJ1-1; 7 bases agree with TRBD1. Sequencing was performed on PBMCs or T cells enriched from blood (not recorded which). CDR3: CASSPRQGEAFF. CDR3 DNA: TGTGCCAGCAGCCCTAGACAGGGTGAAGCTTTCTTT.